A single sample gave rise to the 21 T cell receptor beta chains below, sequenced in a study of control samples from healthy donors and cancer patients. Profiling relied on immunoSEQ multiplex PCR, and the TCRdb table lists in-frame clones only, not all of them. The sample records roughly 130,000 clones, approximately 90% being singletons. Input material: blood. The receptors shown here come from a man aged 18 to 30 in good health.

The chain is built from TRBV5-5 and TRBJ1-1, with 12 positions matching TRBD1. Germline assignment: CDR1 SGHKS and CDR2 YYEKEE (reference sequence). J lost 4 bases, V lost 3 bases, and 10 bases had no gene match. The CDR3 consists of 17 residues. Here the CDR3 reads CASSSRDRGPYRTEAFF. The CDR3 DNA follows: TGTGCCAGCAGCTCCCGGGACAGGGGGCCCTACCGCACTGAAGCTTTCTTT.

This chain connects TRBV28 to TRBJ1-4; 8 bases are a match to TRBD1. The V and J ends lost 3 bases and 8 bases, in that order; junction bases with no gene match: 5. Germline V gene data show CDR1 as MDHEN and CDR2 as SYDVKM. The CDR3 runs 14 residues. CDR3 protein: CASSFQGAREKLFF. CDR3 nucleotides: TGTGCCAGCAGTTTTCAGGGGGCGCGAGAAAAACTGTTTTTT. The variable domain in full, completed from reference TRBV28 and TRBJ1-4, reads DVKVTQSSRYLVKRTGEKVFLECVQDMDHENMFWYRQDPGLGLRLIYFSYDVKMKEKGDIPEGYSVSREKKERFSLILESASTNQTSMYLCASSFQGAREKLFFGSGTQLSVL.

The gene calls are TRBV2 and TRBJ2-7; 9 bases align to TRBD2. The CDR3 contains 15 residues. V trimming: 3 bases; J trimming: 5 bases; junction bases outside the gene matches: 8. Germline loops: CDR1 SNHLY, CDR2 FYNNEI. The CDR3 nucleotides read TGTGCCAGCAGTGAGCGGCGGGGGGGCCTCCACGAGCAGTACTTC. This codes for CASSERRGGLHEQYF.

CDR3 bases: TGTGCCAGCAGCTTAGTCGATAAAGAGACCCAGTACTTC. It translates to CASSLVDKETQYF. J is TRBJ2-5 and V is TRBV5-4; D not certain. This CDR3 is 13 amino acids long. Germline values: CDR1 SGHNT, CDR2 YYREEE (reference sequence). The V end was cut by 2 bases, the J end by 3 bases, with 8 bases between.

This clone was seen more than once but under ten times. This rearrangement joins TRBV10-3 to TRBJ1-2; D is possibly TRBD1 (5 bases). V gave up 3 bases and J gave up 8 bases, with 13 bases separating them. The CDR3 runs 13 residues. CDR1 and CDR2 from the germline V gene are ENHRY and SYGVKD. The CDR3 loop is CAISERGEDGYTF. In DNA, the CDR3 is TGTGCCATCAGTGAACGAGGGGAGGACGGCTACACCTTC.

V gene TRBV7-6 combines with J gene TRBJ2-7, with 9 bases that match TRBD1. V dropped 5 bases and J dropped 5; count of bases not matched to a gene: 16. CDR1 and CDR2 (germline): SGHVS, FNYEAQ. This CDR3 contains 17 residues. The CDR3 region is CASSPKRTGTGRDEQYF. CDR3 nucleotides: TGTGCCAGCAGCCCCAAAAGAACCGGGACAGGGAGAGACGAGCAGTACTTC.

This sequence joins TRBV30 and TRBJ2-7, with 9 bases fitting TRBD1. The CDR3 contains 13 residues. The germline V gene has CDR1 GTSNPN and CDR2 SVGIG (reference sequence). The V gene end was trimmed by 8 bases and the J gene end by 3 bases; junction bases not matched to a gene: 8. As DNA, the CDR3 is TGTGCCAGCGAACCGGGACAGGGCTACGAGCAGTACTTC. Its translation: CASEPGQGYEQYF. The complete variable domain, with remaining parts taken from reference TRBV30 and TRBJ2-7, reads SQTIHQWPATLVQPVGSPLSLECTVEGTSNPNLYWYRQAAGRGLQLLFYSVGIGQISSEVPQNLSASRPQDRQFILSSKKLLLSDSGFYLCASEPGQGYEQYFGPGTRLTVT.

The rearrangement joins TRBV10-3 to TRBJ1-3; weak D call: TRBD1 (5 bases). The germline CDR1 and CDR2 sequences are ENHRY and SYGVKD. This CDR3 has 15 residues. Trimming stripped 0 bases from V and 1 base from J, with 7 bases between. The CDR3 DNA is TGTGCCATCAGTGAGTCGTCAGGGTCTGGAAACACCATATATTTT. It translates to CAISESSGSGNTIYF.

The chain joins TRBV7-3 to TRBJ2-2, with D possibly TRBD2 on 6 matching bases. The CDR3 totals 18 residues. Trimming shortened V by 2 bases and J by 8 bases, and 24 bases separated the two germline ends. The germline CDR1 and CDR2 sequences are SGHTA and FQGTGA. CDR3 coding DNA: TGTGCCAGCAGCTTATCCCCAGGGACTTCCCGCGAGGGTGGGGAGCTGTTTTTT. It is translated as CASSLSPGTSREGGELFF.

The chain joins TRBV30 to TRBJ1-2; no clear D. Germline V gene data show CDR1 as GTSNPN and CDR2 as SVGIG (reference sequence). The CDR3 sequence is 13 residues long. V was cut by 0 bases and J by 4 bases, with 9 bases left in between. The CDR3 here is CAWSVRLLYGYTF. The CDR3 DNA reads TGTGCCTGGAGTGTACGTCTGCTCTATGGCTACACCTTC.

The genes are TRBV4-1 and TRBJ1-4, with 7 bases matching TRBD1. CDR3 size: 16 residues. V was pared by 0 bases and J by 8 bases, with 9 bases of the junction left unmatched. Germline V lookup: CDR1 MGHRA, CDR2 YSYEKL. CDR3 amino acids: CASSQDQRQGHEKLFF. The CDR3 DNA sequence: TGCGCCAGCAGCCAAGACCAAAGACAGGGTCACGAAAAACTGTTTTTT.

The chain employs TRBV9 and TRBJ1-1; TRBD1 matches 9 bases. The CDR3 spans 16 residues. The V segment lost 0 bases and the J segment 11 bases; nucleotides outside the gene matches: 14. Per germline, CDR1 SGDLS and CDR2 YYNGEE. The CDR3 nucleotides are TGTGCCAGCAGCGTAGAGTCCGGGACAGGGCTCGTCGGGGCTTTCTTT. Amino acid sequence: CASSVESGTGLVGAFF.

A single count supports this clone. This chain connects TRBV5-1 to TRBJ2-5; D possibly corresponds to TRBD1 (5 bases). CDR3 length: 14 amino acids. Germline V gene sequence: CDR1 SGHRS, CDR2 YFSETQ. The ends were cut back, 0 bases at V and 4 bases at J, with 10 bases in the middle. The CDR3 region has the DNA TGCGCCAGCAGCTTGGAGGCAGGGTTAGAGACCCAGTACTTC. It yields the protein CASSLEAGLETQYF.

The chain carries TRBV27 and TRBJ1-6; a weak D match, TRBD1 (6 bases). The germline CDR1 and CDR2 sequences are MNHEY and SMNVEV (reference sequence). The V gene lost 1 base and the J gene lost 7 bases, with 20 bases spanning the gap. The CDR3 extends over 18 amino acids. CDR3 in DNA: TGTGCCAGCAGTTTATTCCGGACAGCCGAAAGAGAAAATTCACCCCTCCACTTT. Amino acid sequence: CASSLFRTAERENSPLHF.

The genes are TRBV10-3 and TRBJ2-7, with 7 bases fitting TRBD1. The V gene end was trimmed by 6 bases and the J gene end by 7 bases; junction bases not matched to a gene: 6. Germline V gene sequence: CDR1 ENHRY, CDR2 SYGVKD. The CDR3 has 12 amino acids. This CDR3 is CAISMTGIEQYF. The CDR3 DNA sequence: TGTGCCATCAGCATGACAGGGATAGAGCAGTACTTC.

CDR3 bases: TGTGCCAGCAGTTCGACAGGAGACGAGCAGTACTTC. Translation gives CASSSTGDEQYF. The J gene is TRBJ2-7, the V gene TRBV28; tentatively, D is TRBD1 (6 bases). The CDR3 consists of 12 residues. Per germline, CDR1 MDHEN and CDR2 SYDVKM. The V end was cut by 4 bases, the J end by 5 bases, with 9 bases between.

The J gene is TRBJ1-3, the V gene TRBV30, with 9 positions matching TRBD1. The CDR3 is 13 amino acids. Looked up from germline, CDR1 is GTSNPN and CDR2 is SVGIG (reference sequence). The V segment lost 4 bases and the J segment 2 bases; nucleotides outside the gene matches: 0. CDR3 sequence reads: CAWNRGPGNTIYF. The CDR3 bases are TGTGCCTGGAACAGGGGGCCTGGAAACACCATATATTTT.

V usage is TRBV5-1 and J usage is TRBJ2-1; 9 bases line up with TRBD1. J lost 7 bases, V lost 0 bases, and 8 bases had no gene match. CDR3 length equals 16 residues. CDR1 is SGHRS and CDR2 is YFSETQ in the germline V gene. CDR3 sequence: CASSLGGTGLGNEQFF. In nucleotides, the CDR3 is TGCGCCAGCAGCTTGGGAGGGACAGGGCTGGGGAATGAGCAGTTCTTC.

The chain links TRBV6-5 to TRBJ2-3, with 9 bases identical to TRBD1. V lost 6 bases and J lost 5; bases outside the gene matches: 3. There are 13 residues in the CDR3. Germline values: CDR1 MNHEY, CDR2 SVGAGI. The CDR3 sequence is CASRETGGDTQYF. CDR3 coding DNA: TGTGCCAGCAGGGAGACAGGGGGAGATACGCAGTATTTT.

V and J are TRBV7-3 and TRBJ2-3; 8 bases line up with TRBD1. CDR1 and CDR2 (germline): SGHTA, FQGTGA. The J segment lost 7 bases and the V segment lost 5 bases, leaving 5 bases of the junction unmatched. The CDR3 extends over 13 amino acids. CDR3 sequence reads: CASSRGQANTQYF. For the CDR3, the DNA is TGTGCCAGCAGCCGGGGACAGGCTAATACGCAGTATTTT.

The chain links TRBV5-6 to TRBJ2-7; 9 nucleotides align to TRBD1. Germline CDR1 is SGHDT and CDR2 is YYEEEE. CDR3 length: 15 residues. J lost 4 bases, V lost 4 bases, and 9 bases had no gene match. CDR3 loop: CASSANPDRGYEQYF. The CDR3 DNA reads as TGTGCCAGCAGCGCCAACCCGGACAGGGGTTACGAGCAGTACTTC.